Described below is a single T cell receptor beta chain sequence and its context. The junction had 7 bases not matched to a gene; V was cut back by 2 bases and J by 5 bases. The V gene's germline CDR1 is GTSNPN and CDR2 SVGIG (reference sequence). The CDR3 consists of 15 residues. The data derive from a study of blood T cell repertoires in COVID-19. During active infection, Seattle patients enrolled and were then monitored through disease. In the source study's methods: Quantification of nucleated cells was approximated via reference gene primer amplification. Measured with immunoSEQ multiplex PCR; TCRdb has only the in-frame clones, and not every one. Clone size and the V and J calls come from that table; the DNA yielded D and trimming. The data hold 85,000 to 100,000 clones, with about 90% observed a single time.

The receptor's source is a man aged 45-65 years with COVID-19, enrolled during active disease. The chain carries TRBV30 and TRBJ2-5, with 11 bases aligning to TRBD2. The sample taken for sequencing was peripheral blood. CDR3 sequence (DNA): TGTGCCTGGAGTAGGACTAGCGGGCGCGGGGAGACCCAGTACTTC. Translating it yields CAWSRTSGRGETQYF.